This T cell receptor (beta chain) stems from a study of blood T cell repertoires in COVID-19. Across the study: The United States, Italy and Spain provided the acute and convalescent COVID-19 samples. Nucleic acid was either cDNA or gDNA, and it came from T cells, B-cell-depleted T cells, or PBMCs.

Original data processing: Reference gene primer amplification gave nucleated cell count estimates. Data came from immunoSEQ multiplex PCR; TCRdb stores just in-frame clones and leaves some out. The DNA was the basis for D and trimming; V, J and clone size are from that table. The sample includes approximately 74,000 clones, approximately 90% of them seen just once. Sequencing was performed on peripheral blood. The TCR comes from an older woman with active COVID-19.

CDR3 sequence (DNA): TGCGCCAGCAGTGAGTCGGGACTATCGCCAGATACGCAGTATTTT. Translated: CASSESGLSPDTQYF. The chain is built from TRBV10-2 and TRBJ2-3, with 7 bases lining up with TRBD2. Germline V gene sequence: CDR1 WSHSY, CDR2 SAAADI. The CDR3 contains 15 residues. V trimming: 0 bases; J trimming: 4 bases; junction bases outside the gene matches: 4.